These 4 T cell receptor beta chains share one sample of origin, sequenced in a study of T cell responses to AZD1222 COVID-19 vaccine (dated by TCRdb to the early 2020s). The time point label on this specimen signifies: baseline before first vaccination. The library was produced with the immunoSEQ multiplex PCR assay. The immuneACCESS repertoire file appears here via TCRdb, limited to in-frame rearrangements. These files lack a portion of the clones; in checked studies, under half of the deficit traces to unresolved V genes, and the cause of the others is not known. In this sample the table shows roughly 78,000 clones, roughly 85% of which occur a single time. The ten largest clones capture about 3.1% of the sample. The starting material was peripheral blood, obtained on day 0 of AZD1222 vaccination. The receptors shown here come from an adult in good health.

The chain couples TRBV6-2 or TRBV6-3 to TRBJ1-5, with a possible D match to TRBD1 (5 bases). The CDR3 totals 16 residues. Trimming pared 2 bases from V and 4 bases from J, leaving 15 bases between. Germline loops: CDR1 MNHEY, CDR2 SVGEGT. The CDR3 region has the DNA TGTGCCAGCAGTTACCTTTCGGGGACCCCTAATCAGCCCCAGCATTTT. Translating it yields CASSYLSGTPNQPQHF.

The J gene is TRBJ1-2, the V gene TRBV7-3, with TRBD1 identical over 7 bases. CDR1 and CDR2 (germline): SGHTA, FQGTGA. The CDR3 has 15 residues. V was clipped by 6 bases and J by 0 bases; unmatched bases: 7. The CDR3 nucleotides are TGTGCCAGCAGACCAGCCGGGACAGCTAACTATGGCTACACCTTC. It yields the protein CASRPAGTANYGYTF.

The rearrangement joins TRBV4-2 to TRBJ1-2; a weak D match, TRBD1 (5 bases). The V end lost 0 bases, the J end lost 5 bases, and 13 bases lay between the germline ends. The germline CDR1 and CDR2 sequences are LGHNA and YNFKEQ. The CDR3 spans 15 residues. The CDR3 DNA reads TGTGCCAGCAGCCAAGATCTTATGGGGCTTTATGGCTACACCTTC. Translation gives CASSQDLMGLYGYTF.

The chain has TRBV10-3 and TRBJ2-5, with D maybe TRBD1 (7 bases). With 2 bases removed from V and 6 bases from J, the gap between germline ends came to 13 bases. The CDR3 is 14 amino acids. The germline gives CDR1 ENHRY, CDR2 SYGVKD. The CDR3 is CAISEASGGKTQYF. CDR3 bases: TGTGCCATCAGTGAGGCCTCAGGGGGGAAGACCCAGTACTTC.